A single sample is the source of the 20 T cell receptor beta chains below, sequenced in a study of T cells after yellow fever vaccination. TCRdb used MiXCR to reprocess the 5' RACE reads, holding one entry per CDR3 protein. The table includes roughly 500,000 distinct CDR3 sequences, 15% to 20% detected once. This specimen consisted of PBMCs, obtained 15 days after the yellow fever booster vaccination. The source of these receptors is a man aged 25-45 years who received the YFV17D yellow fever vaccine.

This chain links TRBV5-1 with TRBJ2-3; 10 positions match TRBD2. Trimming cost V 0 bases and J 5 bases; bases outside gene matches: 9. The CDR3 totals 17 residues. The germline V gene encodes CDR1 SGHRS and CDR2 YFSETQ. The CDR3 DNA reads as TGCGCCAGCAGCTTGGCCGGGCTAGCGGGAGTACGAGATACGCAGTATTTT. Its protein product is CASSLAGLAGVRDTQYF. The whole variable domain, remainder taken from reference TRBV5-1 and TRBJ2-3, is KAGVTQTPRYLIKTRGQQVTLSCSPISGHRSVSWYQQTPGQGLQFLFEYFSETQRNKGNFPGRFSGRQFSNSRSEMNVSTLELGDSALYLCASSLAGLAGVRDTQYFGPGTRLTVL.

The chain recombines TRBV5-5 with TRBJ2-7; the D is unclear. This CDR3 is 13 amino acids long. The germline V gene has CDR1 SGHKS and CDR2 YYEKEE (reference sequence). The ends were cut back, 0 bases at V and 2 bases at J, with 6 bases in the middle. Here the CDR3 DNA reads TGTGCCAGCAGCTTGGTCTCAGCCTACGAGCAGTACTTC. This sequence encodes CASSLVSAYEQYF.

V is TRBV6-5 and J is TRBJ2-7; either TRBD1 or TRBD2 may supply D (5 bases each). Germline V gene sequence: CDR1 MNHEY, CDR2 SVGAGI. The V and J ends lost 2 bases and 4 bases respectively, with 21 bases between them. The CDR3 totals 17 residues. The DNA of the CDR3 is TGTGCCAGCAGTTACGCTGGGACGGGAAGCGCGAGATACGAGCAGTACTTC. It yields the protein CASSYAGTGSARYEQYF.

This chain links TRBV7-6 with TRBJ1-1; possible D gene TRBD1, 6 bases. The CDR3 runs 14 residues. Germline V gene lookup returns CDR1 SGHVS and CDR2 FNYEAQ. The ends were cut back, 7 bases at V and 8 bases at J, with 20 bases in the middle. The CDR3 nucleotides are TGTGCCAGCATCCTCGGGGGGGCCGGGACAGAAGCTTTCTTT. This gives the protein CASILGGAGTEAFF.

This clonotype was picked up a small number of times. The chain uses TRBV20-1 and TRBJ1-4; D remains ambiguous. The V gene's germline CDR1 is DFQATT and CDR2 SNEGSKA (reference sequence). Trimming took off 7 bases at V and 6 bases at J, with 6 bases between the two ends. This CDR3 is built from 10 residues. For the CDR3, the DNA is TGCAGTGTGGCAGATGAAAAACTGTTTTTT. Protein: CSVADEKLFF.

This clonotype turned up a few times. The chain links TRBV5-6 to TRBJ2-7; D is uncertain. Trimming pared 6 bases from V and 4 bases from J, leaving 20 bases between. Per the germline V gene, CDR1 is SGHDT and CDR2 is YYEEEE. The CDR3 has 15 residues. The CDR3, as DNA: TGTGCCAGCACCTCCCAAGACCACGACGGGTACGAGCAGTACTTC. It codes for CASTSQDHDGYEQYF.

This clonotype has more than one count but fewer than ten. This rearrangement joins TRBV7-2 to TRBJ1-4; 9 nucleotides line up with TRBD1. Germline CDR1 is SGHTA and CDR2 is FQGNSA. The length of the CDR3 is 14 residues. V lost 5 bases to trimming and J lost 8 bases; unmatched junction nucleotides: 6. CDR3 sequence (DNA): TGTGCCAGCAGCCAGGGACAGGGTGGGGAAAAACTGTTTTTT. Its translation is CASSQGQGGEKLFF.

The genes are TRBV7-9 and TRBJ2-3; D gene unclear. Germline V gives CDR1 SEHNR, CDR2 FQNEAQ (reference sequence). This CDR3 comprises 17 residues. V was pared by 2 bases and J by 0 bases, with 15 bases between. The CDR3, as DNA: TGTGCCAGCAGCTTACGCTTTTTCGATACTAGCACAGATACGCAGTATTTT. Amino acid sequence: CASSLRFFDTSTDTQYF.

The CDR3 coding sequence is TGCAGCGTCCCTCCGACAGGGGGTGGCCAAGAGACCCAGTACTTC. This codes for CSVPPTGGGQETQYF. V is TRBV29-1 and J is TRBJ2-5; 9 nucleotides agree with TRBD1. This CDR3 contains 15 residues. The germline gives CDR1 SQVTM, CDR2 ANQGSEA. Trimming took 6 bases from V and 1 from J; bases not matched to a gene: 9.

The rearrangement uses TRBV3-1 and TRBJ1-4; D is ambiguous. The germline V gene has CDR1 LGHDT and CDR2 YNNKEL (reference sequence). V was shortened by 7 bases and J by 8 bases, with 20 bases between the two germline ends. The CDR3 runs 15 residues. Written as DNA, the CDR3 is TGTGCCAGCACCGGGAGGGCAGCGGGTACGGAAAAACTGTTTTTT. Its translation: CASTGRAAGTEKLFF.

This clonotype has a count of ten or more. CDR3 loop: CASSVTGDQDTQYF. The CDR3 region has the DNA TGTGCCAGCAGCGTAACAGGTGACCAAGATACGCAGTATTTT. The V call is TRBV9, the J call TRBJ2-3; possibly TRBD1 for D (5 bases). V was trimmed by 1 base and J by 5 bases, leaving 11 bases between them. This CDR3 contains 14 residues. The germline gives CDR1 SGDLS, CDR2 YYNGEE.

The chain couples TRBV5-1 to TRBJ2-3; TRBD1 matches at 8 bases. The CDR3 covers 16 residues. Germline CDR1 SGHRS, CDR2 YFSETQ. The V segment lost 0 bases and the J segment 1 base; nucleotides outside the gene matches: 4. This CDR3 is CASSLVGTGGTDTQYF. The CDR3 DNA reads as TGCGCCAGCAGCTTGGTTGGGACAGGAGGCACAGATACGCAGTATTTT.

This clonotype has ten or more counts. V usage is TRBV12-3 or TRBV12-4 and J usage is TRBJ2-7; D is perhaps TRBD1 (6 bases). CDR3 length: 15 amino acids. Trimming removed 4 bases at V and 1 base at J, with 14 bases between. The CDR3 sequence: CASSSGTKGSYEQYF. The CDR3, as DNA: TGTGCCAGCAGTTCCGGGACAAAAGGGTCCTACGAGCAGTACTTC.

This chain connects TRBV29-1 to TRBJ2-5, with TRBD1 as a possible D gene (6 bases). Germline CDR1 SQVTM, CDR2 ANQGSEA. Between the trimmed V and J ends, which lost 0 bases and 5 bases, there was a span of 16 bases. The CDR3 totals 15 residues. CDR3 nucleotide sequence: TGCAGCGTTGAAGATAAGAACAGGGTAGCGGAGACCCAGTACTTC. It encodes CSVEDKNRVAETQYF.

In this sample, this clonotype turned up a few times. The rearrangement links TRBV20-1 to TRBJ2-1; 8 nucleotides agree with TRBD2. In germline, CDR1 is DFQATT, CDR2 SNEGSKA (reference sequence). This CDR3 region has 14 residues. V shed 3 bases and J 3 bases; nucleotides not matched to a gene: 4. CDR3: CSASPGTSYNEQFF. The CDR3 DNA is TGCAGTGCTAGTCCCGGGACTAGCTACAATGAGCAGTTCTTC.

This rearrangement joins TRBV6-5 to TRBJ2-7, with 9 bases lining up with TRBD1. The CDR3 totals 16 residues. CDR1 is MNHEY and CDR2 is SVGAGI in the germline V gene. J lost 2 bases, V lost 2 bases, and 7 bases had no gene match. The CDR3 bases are TGTGCCAGCAGTTACGCTGGGACAGGGAAAGCCTACGAGCAGTACTTC. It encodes CASSYAGTGKAYEQYF.

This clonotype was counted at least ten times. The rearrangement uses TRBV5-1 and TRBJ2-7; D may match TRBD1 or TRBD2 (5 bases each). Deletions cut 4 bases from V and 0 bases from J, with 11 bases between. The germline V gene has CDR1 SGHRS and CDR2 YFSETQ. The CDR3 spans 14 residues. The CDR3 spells CASSPSGTSYEQYF. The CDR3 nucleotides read TGCGCCAGCAGCCCCTCCGGGACCTCCTACGAGCAGTACTTC.

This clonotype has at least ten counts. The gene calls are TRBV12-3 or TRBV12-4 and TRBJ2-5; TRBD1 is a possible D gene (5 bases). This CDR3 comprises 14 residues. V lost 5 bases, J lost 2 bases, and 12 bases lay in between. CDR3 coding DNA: TGTGCCAGCAGTCCCGACAGATCGCAAGAGACCCAGTACTTC. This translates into CASSPDRSQETQYF.

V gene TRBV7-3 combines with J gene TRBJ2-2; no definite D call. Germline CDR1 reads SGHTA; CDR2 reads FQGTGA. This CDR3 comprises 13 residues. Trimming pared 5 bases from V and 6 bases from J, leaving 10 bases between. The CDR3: CASSGVFPGELFF. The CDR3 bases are TGTGCCAGCAGCGGGGTTTTCCCCGGGGAGCTGTTTTTT.

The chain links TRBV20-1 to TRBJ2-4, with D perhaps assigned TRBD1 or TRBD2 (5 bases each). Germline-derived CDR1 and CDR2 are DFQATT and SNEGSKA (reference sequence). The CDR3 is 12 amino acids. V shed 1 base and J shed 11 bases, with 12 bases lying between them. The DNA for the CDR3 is TGCAGTGCTAGAGGTGGAGTGGGGGTTCAGTACTTC. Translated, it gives CSARGGVGVQYF.